This TCR beta chain was obtained from a study of blood T cell repertoires in COVID-19. Study details: Both acute and convalescent COVID-19 samples were obtained from the United States, Italy and Spain. The analysed material was cDNA or gDNA that came from T cells, B-cell-depleted T cells, or PBMCs.

This CDR3 is built from 13 residues. CDR1 is KGHSH, CDR2 LQKENI, per germline. In the study's own analysis: Estimation of nucleated cell counts relied on the amplification of reference gene primers. Repertoires were generated with immunoSEQ multiplex PCR, while TCRdb's copy carries only in-frame clones and drops some. The DNA was the basis for D and trimming; V, J and clone size are from that table. The sample has approximately 250,000 clones; about 87% are singletons. As for this clone: One end of the junction does not line up with germline, which may come from a read error.

Sequencing was performed on peripheral blood. This chain connects TRBV18 to TRBJ2-1; D is perhaps TRBD1 or TRBD2 (7 bases each). The sequence derives from a human donor in a cohort sampled during active COVID-19. The CDR3 is CASSPQGTTEQFF. For the CDR3, the DNA is TGTGCCAGCTCTCCACAGGGGACTACTGAGCAGTTCTTC.